This T cell receptor beta chain was sequenced during a study of early T cells in non-severe SARS-CoV-2 infection. Study context: RNA in bulk from unsorted whole blood was sequenced, and chains were unpaired. Findings and caveats of the study: VDJdb-based annotation leaned toward anti-spike CD8 responses and missed private and CD4 specificities.

The library protocol tagged individual cDNA molecules with unique molecular identifiers. TCRdb used MiXCR to reprocess the 5' RACE reads, holding one entry per CDR3 protein. The table shows about 70,000 distinct CDR3 sequences, with more than 3.5% occurring only once. V was shortened by 5 bases and J by 1 base, with 6 bases between the two germline ends. The germline gives CDR1 SGHDN, CDR2 FVKESK. CDR3 length: 13 amino acids. Worth noting for this clonotype: As yet, its antigen is unknown.

J is TRBJ2-1 and V is TRBV14, with no clear D. The source was whole blood, collected at baseline. The clonotype comes from an adult who was a healthcare worker with PCR-confirmed SARS-CoV-2 infection or an uninfected control (not recorded which). The donor label of this sample is uncertain. DNA of the CDR3: TGTGCCAGCAGCGTAACTTCCTACAATGAGCAGTTCTTC. The encoded protein is CASSVTSYNEQFF. The complete variable domain, with remaining parts taken from reference TRBV14 and TRBJ2-1, reads EAGVTQFPSHSVIEKGQTVTLRCDPISGHDNLYWYRRVMGKEIKFLLHFVKESKQDESGMPNNRFLAERTGGTYSTLKVQPAELEDSGVYFCASSVTSYNEQFFGPGTRLTVL.